This TCR beta chain is drawn from a study of molecular identifiers for immune sequencing clone quantification. From the PCR reads, TCRdb called clonotypes with MiXCR, one entry per CDR3 protein. This table holds some 580,000 distinct CDR3 sequences, 25% found once. General study results and limits: Under 1% of molecules in naive cells, but over 99% of effector molecules, belonged to clones above 20 RNA copies. Detecting spiked Jurkat TCR RNA from one cell among 1 million or so naive cells was reportedly possible.

Ten or more counts support this clonotype. Its specificity is not known. This sequence originates from a human donor in good health. Some libraries in this study had Jurkat cell RNA spiked in. The sample consisted of naive CD8+ T cells from blood, with Jurkat cell RNA spiked in. The subset: FACS-sorted CD8+CD4-CCR7+CD45RA+ naive T cells.

The CDR3 is CASSYTDNQPQHF. For the CDR3, the DNA is TGTGCCAGCAGTTACACGGACAATCAGCCCCAGCATTTT. The chain uses TRBV6-5 and TRBJ1-5; D remains unclear. The V end lost 2 bases, the J end lost 3 bases, and 5 bases lay between the germline ends. The CDR3 has 13 amino acids. Germline CDR1 is MNHEY and CDR2 is SVGAGI.